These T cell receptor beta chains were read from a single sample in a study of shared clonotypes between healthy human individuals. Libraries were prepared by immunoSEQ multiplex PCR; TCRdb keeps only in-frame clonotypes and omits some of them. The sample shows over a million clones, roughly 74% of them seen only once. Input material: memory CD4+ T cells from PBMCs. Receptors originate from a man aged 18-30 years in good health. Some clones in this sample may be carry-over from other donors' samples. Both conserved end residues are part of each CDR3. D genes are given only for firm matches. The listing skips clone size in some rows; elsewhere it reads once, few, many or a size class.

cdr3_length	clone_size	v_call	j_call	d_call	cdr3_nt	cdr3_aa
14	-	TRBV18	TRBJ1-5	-	TGTGCCAGCTCACCGCCGGGACAATATCAGCCCCAGCATTTT	CASSPPGQYQPQHF
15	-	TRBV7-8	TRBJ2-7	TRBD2	TGTGCCAGCAGCCCAAGCGGGGTAAGCTCCTACGAGCAGTACTTC	CASSPSGVSSYEQYF
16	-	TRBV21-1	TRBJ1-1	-	TGTGCCAGCAGCACCTGCCGACCTCGCCCGGGGGGTGAAGCTTTCTTT	CASSTCRPRPGGEAFF
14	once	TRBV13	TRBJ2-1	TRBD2	TGTGCCAGCCTCCGGGGACTACCTAACAATGAGCAGTTCTTC	CASLRGLPNNEQFF
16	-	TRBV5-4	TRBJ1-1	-	TGTGCCAGCAGCTTGCGGAACAGACCCATGAACACTGAAGCTTTCTTT	CASSLRNRPMNTEAFF
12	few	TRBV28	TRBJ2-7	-	TGTGCCAGCAGTTTTCGGCTCTACGAGCAGTACTTC	CASSFRLYEQYF
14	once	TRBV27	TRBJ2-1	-	TGTGCCAGCAGTCCCCGCAGGACAGTCAATGAGCAGTTCTTC	CASSPRRTVNEQFF
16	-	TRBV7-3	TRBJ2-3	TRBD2	TGTGCCAGCAGCCCGTATAGCGGGGGGAGCACAGATACGCAGTATTTT	CASSPYSGGSTDTQYF
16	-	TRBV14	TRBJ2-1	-	TGTGCCAGCAGCCTTATGTCCTTCGGGCGGCGGATTGAGCAGTTCTTC	CASSLMSFGRRIEQFF
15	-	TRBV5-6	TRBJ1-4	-	TGTGCCAGCAGCTTGTTCGGGGAAGCTAATGAAAAACTGTTTTTT	CASSLFGEANEKLFF
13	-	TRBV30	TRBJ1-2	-	TGTGCCTGGACAGAGTTAGCTAACTATGGCTACACCTTC	CAWTELANYGYTF
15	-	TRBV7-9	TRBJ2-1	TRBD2	TGTGCCAGCAGCCAGACGCCTAGCGGGTACAATGAGCAGTTCTTC	CASSQTPSGYNEQFF
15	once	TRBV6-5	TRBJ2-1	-	TGTGCCAGCCAAAAAGGTTATAGCGGCTACAATGAGCAGTTCTTC	CASQKGYSGYNEQFF
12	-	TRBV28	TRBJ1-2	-	TGTGCCAGCAGTTTCGAGCACTATGGCTACACCTTC	CASSFEHYGYTF
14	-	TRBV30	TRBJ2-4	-	TGTGCCTGGAGTGATGTGCTAGCCAAAAACATTCAGTACTTC	CAWSDVLAKNIQYF
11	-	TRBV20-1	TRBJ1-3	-	TGCAGTGCTCCAAGAGGAAACACCATATATTTT	CSAPRGNTIYF
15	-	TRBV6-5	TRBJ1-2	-	TGTGCCAGCAGTTACTCCCCCACAGGACCCTATGGCTACACCTTC	CASSYSPTGPYGYTF
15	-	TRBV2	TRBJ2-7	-	TGTGCCAGCAGTGGTAATAGCGGATACTCCTACGAGCAGTACTTC	CASSGNSGYSYEQYF
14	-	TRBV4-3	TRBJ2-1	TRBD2	TGCGCCAGCAGCCAAGTTACAGCGGGAGGGCGGCAGTTCTTC	CASSQVTAGGRQFF
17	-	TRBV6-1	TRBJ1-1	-	TGTGCCAGCAGTGAAGTTTTCAGGGGTCGGGAGGGGCCTGAAGCTTTCTTT	CASSEVFRGREGPEAFF
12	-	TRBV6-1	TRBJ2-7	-	TGTGCCAGCAGTGAAGACCGATGGGTAGAGTACTTC	CASSEDRWVEYF
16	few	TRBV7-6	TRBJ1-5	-	TGTGCCAGCAGCTTGGGCCAGGGTTATAGCAATCAGCCCCAGCATTTT	CASSLGQGYSNQPQHF
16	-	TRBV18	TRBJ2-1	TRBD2	TGTGCCAGCTCACGGCCTAGCGGTAGCTCCTACAATGAGCAGTTCTTC	CASSRPSGSSYNEQFF
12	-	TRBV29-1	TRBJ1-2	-	TGCAGCGTGTCTTGGGGGGCGGGTGGCTACACCTTC	CSVSWGAGGYTF
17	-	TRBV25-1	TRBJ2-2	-	TGTGCCAGCAGTGGAAGAAGTGGGGCCAGAAGCACCGGGGAGCTGTTTTTT	CASSGRSGARSTGELFF
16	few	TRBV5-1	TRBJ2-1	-	TGCGCCAGCAGCTTGGCCGAAAGGGGCTCCTACAATGAGCAGTTCTTC	CASSLAERGSYNEQFF
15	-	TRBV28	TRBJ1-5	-	TGTGCCAGCAGTTTATCGACTGGTTTCAATCAGCCCCAGCATTTT	CASSLSTGFNQPQHF
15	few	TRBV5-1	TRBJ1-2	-	TGCGCCAGCAGCGCCGGGACTCCGGGGGGCTATGGCTACACCTTC	CASSAGTPGGYGYTF
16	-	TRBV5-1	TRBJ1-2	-	TGCGCCAGCAGCTTTTCTCAATTAACAGGGATCTATGGCTACACCTTC	CASSFSQLTGIYGYTF
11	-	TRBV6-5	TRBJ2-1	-	TGTGCCAGCAGCATGGGGCGTGAGCAGTTCTTC	CASSMGREQFF
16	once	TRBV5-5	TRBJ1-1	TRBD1	TGTGCCAGCATAGCCGGGACAGGGTTCGGGGGCACTGAAGCTTTCTTT	CASIAGTGFGGTEAFF
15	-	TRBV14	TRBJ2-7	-	TGTGCCAGCAGCCGCGGGATTACCACGCTGGTCGAGCAGTACTTC	CASSRGITTLVEQYF
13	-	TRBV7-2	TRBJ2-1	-	TGTGCCAGCAGCCCCGAGTCGGGCCATGAGCAGTTCTTC	CASSPESGHEQFF
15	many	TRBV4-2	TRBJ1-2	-	TGTGCCAGCAGCTTGACCAAAGGGGATAACTATGGCTACACCTTC	CASSLTKGDNYGYTF
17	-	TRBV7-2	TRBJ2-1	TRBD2	TGTGCCAGCAGCCACATGGCGGGAGGGTCCCCCTACAATGAGCAGTTCTTC	CASSHMAGGSPYNEQFF
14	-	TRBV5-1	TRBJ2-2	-	TGCGCCAGCAGCTTGGAGGCACACACCGGGGAGCTGTTTTTT	CASSLEAHTGELFF
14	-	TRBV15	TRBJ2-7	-	TGTGCCACCGTCTTGGCGGGGATAGCCTACGAGCAGTACTTC	CATVLAGIAYEQYF
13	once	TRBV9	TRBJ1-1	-	TGTGCCAGCAGCGTCTTCTGGAACACTGAAGCTTTCTTT	CASSVFWNTEAFF
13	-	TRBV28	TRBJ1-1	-	TGTGCCAGCAGTTTCGGGGGCAGGAATGAAGCTTTCTTT	CASSFGGRNEAFF
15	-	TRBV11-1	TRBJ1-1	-	TGTGCCAGCAGCCCAGAAGGGGAGCCGAACACTGAAGCTTTCTTT	CASSPEGEPNTEAFF
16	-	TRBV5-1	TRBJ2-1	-	TGCGCCAGCAGCCAGCTATTTTCCAGCTCCTACAATGAGCAGTTCTTC	CASSQLFSSSYNEQFF
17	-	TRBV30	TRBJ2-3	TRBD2	TGTGCCTGGAGTGTACTCCTGACTAGCGGGTACTCAGATACGCAGTATTTT	CAWSVLLTSGYSDTQYF
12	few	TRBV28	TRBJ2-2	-	TGTGCCAGCAGTTCGGGGTACGGGGAGCTGTTTTTT	CASSSGYGELFF
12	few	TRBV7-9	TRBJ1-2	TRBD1	TGTGCCAGCAGCGACAGGGACTATGGCTACACCTTC	CASSDRDYGYTF
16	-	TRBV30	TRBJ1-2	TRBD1	TGTGCCTGGAGCCGGGACAGGGGGCGAGAAAACTATGGCTACACCTTC	CAWSRDRGRENYGYTF
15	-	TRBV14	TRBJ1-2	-	TGTGCCAGCAGCTCCGTGACAGGACTCGCAGATGGCTACACCTTC	CASSSVTGLADGYTF
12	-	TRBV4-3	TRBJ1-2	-	TGCGCCAGCAGCCACCCCGTAGCCGGCTACACCTTC	CASSHPVAGYTF
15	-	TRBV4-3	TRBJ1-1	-	TGCGCCAGCAGCCAAGAATTAGGGATGGGAACTGAAGCTTTCTTT	CASSQELGMGTEAFF
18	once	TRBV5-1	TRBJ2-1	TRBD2	TGCGCCAGCAGCTTGGGTTATCGGGTGGGGACTAGCGGGACTGAGCAGTTCTTC	CASSLGYRVGTSGTEQFF
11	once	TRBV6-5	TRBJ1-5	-	TGTGCCAGCAGTGAATTTCAGCCCCAGCATTTT	CASSEFQPQHF
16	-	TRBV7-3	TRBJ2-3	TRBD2	TGTGCCAGCAGCTCGTTAGCGGGATTCGGAACAGATACGCAGTATTTT	CASSSLAGFGTDTQYF
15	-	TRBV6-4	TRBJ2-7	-	TGTGCCAGCAGTGACCCGGGCCTTAACTTTCTCGAGCAGTACTTC	CASSDPGLNFLEQYF
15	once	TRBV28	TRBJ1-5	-	TGTGCCAGCAGTCCAGGGTCCTATAGCAATCAGCCCCAGCATTTT	CASSPGSYSNQPQHF